This passage covers 8 T cell receptor beta chains from one sample sequenced in a study of T cell changes during pregnancy in multiple sclerosis. The table came from immunoSEQ multiplex PCR; TCRdb's copy has only in-frame clones and leaves some out. The sample has about 50,000 clones, 85% to 95% seen once; the top ten hold around 0.27%. The input for sequencing was CD4+ T cells from peripheral blood mononuclear cells, taken in the second trimester of pregnancy. Receptor source: a female donor with multiple sclerosis, enrolled in a pregnancy study.

The CDR3 reads CASSQNRGGRNEQFF. The CDR3, as DNA: TGTGCCAGCAGCCAAAATCGTGGGGGGAGGAATGAGCAGTTCTTC. V gene TRBV4-2 combines with J gene TRBJ2-1; D is perhaps TRBD2 (6 bases). The ends were cut back, 2 bases at V and 7 bases at J, with 15 bases in the middle. Germline V gene lookup returns CDR1 LGHNA and CDR2 YNFKEQ. The CDR3 is 15 amino acids.

V usage is TRBV27 and J usage is TRBJ1-4; 7 positions agree with TRBD1. Germline V gives CDR1 MNHEY, CDR2 SMNVEV (reference sequence). The V segment lost 5 bases and the J segment 6 bases; nucleotides outside the gene matches: 12. This CDR3 is built from 16 residues. Here the CDR3 reads CASSTTRSRGDEKLFF. In DNA form, the CDR3 reads TGTGCCAGCAGTACCACTCGTTCCAGGGGGGATGAAAAACTGTTTTTT.

This chain joins TRBV5-1 and TRBJ2-7, with D possibly matching TRBD2 (6 bases). CDR1 and CDR2 from the germline V gene are SGHRS and YFSETQ. Trimming stripped 4 bases from V and 9 bases from J, with 23 bases between. This CDR3 contains 15 residues. CDR3 DNA: TGCGCCAGCAGCCCTGAGGGGCGGGGTGGTGGATGGCAGTACTTC. This gives the protein CASSPEGRGGGWQYF. Drawing the rest from reference TRBV5-1 and TRBJ2-7, the complete variable domain is KAGVTQTPRYLIKTRGQQVTLSCSPISGHRSVSWYQQTPGQGLQFLFEYFSETQRNKGNFPGRFSGRQFSNSRSEMNVSTLELGDSALYLCASSPEGRGGGWQYFGPGTRLTVT.

The count of this clone is one. The chain joins TRBV7-9 to TRBJ1-1; possibly TRBD1 for D (5 bases). V was clipped by 8 bases and J by 0 bases, with 13 bases between them. This CDR3 has 14 residues. CDR1 SEHNR and CDR2 FQNEAQ come from the germline V gene (reference sequence). The CDR3 DNA follows: TGTGCCAGCCAACTGGGGGAGGTGAACACTGAAGCTTTCTTT. This gives the protein CASQLGEVNTEAFF.

The chain has TRBV21-1 and TRBJ2-5; the table names TRBD2, a call not compared with the DNA. TRBV21-1 is termed a pseudogene. This CDR3 comprises 15 residues. CDR3 in DNA: TGTGCCAGCAGCAAAGGGTTGCCGGGTGAAGAGACCCAGTACTTC. It yields the protein CASSKGLPGEETQYF.

Note on this clone: The junction departs from germline at one end; a sequencing error may be responsible. This chain links TRBV5-4 with TRBJ2-1; 11 positions match TRBD2. The CDR3 is 14 residues long. Per germline, CDR1 SGHNT and CDR2 YYREEE (reference sequence). CDR3 sequence reads: CASTSREVAGGLVF. DNA of the CDR3: TGTGCCAGCACCTCTAGAGAAGTAGCGGGGGGGTTGGTCTTC.

The J gene is TRBJ2-7, the V gene TRBV5-1, with TRBD1 identical over 8 bases. Germline lookup yields CDR1 SGHRS and CDR2 YFSETQ. J was trimmed by 5 bases and V by 3 bases; bases with no gene match: 4. The length of the CDR3 is 13 residues. CDR3 region: CASSYRGSDEQYF. The CDR3 nucleotides are TGCGCCAGCAGCTACAGGGGGAGCGACGAGCAGTACTTC.

The chain is built from TRBV5-1 and TRBJ2-3, with D unclear. CDR3 length: 13 amino acids. Trimming removed 5 bases from V and 5 bases from J, with 12 bases in between. Germline CDR1 is SGHRS and CDR2 is YFSETQ. The CDR3, as DNA: TGCGCCAGCAGTCCCGCGCGGCAAGATACGCAGTATTTT. Protein product: CASSPARQDTQYF. Based on the CDR3 plus reference TRBV5-1 and TRBJ2-3, the full variable domain is KAGVTQTPRYLIKTRGQQVTLSCSPISGHRSVSWYQQTPGQGLQFLFEYFSETQRNKGNFPGRFSGRQFSNSRSEMNVSTLELGDSALYLCASSPARQDTQYFGPGTRLTVL.